These T cell receptor beta chains were read from a single sample in a study of blood T cell repertoires in COVID-19. Libraries were prepared by immunoSEQ multiplex PCR; TCRdb keeps only in-frame clonotypes and omits some of them. The sample has about 160,000 clones, roughly 78% seen once. Sequences were obtained from peripheral blood. The receptors stem from a woman aged 55-69 years with COVID-19, enrolled during active disease. Both conserved end residues are part of each CDR3. D genes are given only for firm matches. Clone size is not always given. Where it is, it says once, few, many or a class for expanded clones.

CSVKSGGGGNTIYF,TGCAGCGTCAAATCAGGGGGCGGTGGAAACACCATATATTTT,-,TRBJ1-3,TRBV29-1,14,TRBD1
CAWRRQGTGSTIYF,TGTGCCTGGAGGAGACAGGGGACGGGAAGCACCATATATTTT,-,TRBJ1-3,TRBV30,14,TRBD1
CASSTLTGFGNTIYF,TGTGCCAGCAGTACACTGACAGGCTTCGGGAACACCATATATTTT,-,TRBJ1-3,TRBV6-2/TRBV6-3,15,-
CASRGQVEAFF,TGTGCCAGCAGGGGGCAGGTTGAAGCTTTCTTT,-,TRBJ1-1,TRBV28,11,-
CASSPGGSADTQYF,TGTGCCAGCAGCCCAGGAGGGAGCGCAGATACGCAGTATTTT,once,TRBJ2-3,TRBV7-9,14,-
CASSLEGASYNEQFF,TGTGCCAGCAGCTTAGAGGGGGCCTCCTACAATGAGCAGTTCTTC,-,TRBJ2-1,TRBV7-6,15,TRBD1
CASSLGGGLAVNEQFF,TGCGCCAGCAGCTTGGGGGGAGGACTAGCGGTCAATGAGCAGTTCTTC,once,TRBJ2-1,TRBV5-1,16,TRBD2
CASSLRQGHSYNEQFF,TGTGCCAGTAGTTTACGACAGGGACACTCCTACAATGAGCAGTTCTTC,-,TRBJ2-1,TRBV19,16,TRBD1
CASSLGASGQGYEQYF,TGCGCCAGCAGCTTGGGGGCATCGGGACAGGGCTACGAGCAGTACTTC,-,TRBJ2-7,TRBV5-1,16,TRBD1
CASSPRTGMNTEAFF,TGTGCCAGCAGCCCTCGGACAGGAATGAACACTGAAGCTTTCTTT,-,TRBJ1-1,TRBV7-8,15,TRBD1
CAWRGGGPYEQYF,TGTGCCTGGAGGGGAGGAGGTCCCTACGAGCAGTACTTC,-,TRBJ2-7,TRBV30,13,-
CASSLGTSGGLVQYF,TGTGCCAGCAGTCTAGGGACTAGCGGTGGGTTGGTCCAGTACTTC,-,TRBJ2-5,TRBV6-2/TRBV6-3,15,TRBD2
CASSFNADTQYF,TGTGCCAGCAGTTTCAATGCAGATACGCAGTATTTT,-,TRBJ2-3,TRBV27,12,-
CASSLEGRGYEKLFF,TGTGCCAGCAGCTTAGAGGGCAGGGGGTATGAAAAACTGTTTTTT,-,TRBJ1-4,TRBV7-2,15,TRBD1
CASSFWGRPGNYGYTF,TGTGCCAGCAGCTTCTGGGGCAGGCCTGGGAACTATGGCTACACCTTC,once,TRBJ1-2,TRBV5-6,16,-
CSVKKFGGRGGYGYTF,TGCAGCGTGAAAAAGTTTGGAGGGCGAGGAGGCTATGGCTACACCTTC,few,TRBJ1-2,TRBV29-1,16,-
CASSYSRSGNTGELFF,TGTGCCAGCAGTTACTCGAGAAGCGGAAACACCGGGGAGCTGTTTTTT,-,TRBJ2-2,TRBV6-5,16,-
CASSRSTGYQETQYF,TGTGCCAGCAGCCGCTCGACAGGGTACCAAGAGACCCAGTACTTC,-,TRBJ2-5,TRBV7-2,15,TRBD1
CASSSTSGSYNEQFF,TGTGCCAGCAGCTCGACTAGCGGGAGCTACAATGAGCAGTTCTTC,-,TRBJ2-1,TRBV5-5,15,TRBD2
CASSVKGGNQPQHF,TGTGCCAGCAGTGTTAAGGGAGGGAATCAGCCCCAGCATTTT,few,TRBJ1-5,TRBV2,14,-
CATSNGGRAFGDTQYF,TGTGCCACCAGCAACGGCGGGAGGGCCTTTGGAGATACGCAGTATTTT,few,TRBJ2-3,TRBV15,16,TRBD2